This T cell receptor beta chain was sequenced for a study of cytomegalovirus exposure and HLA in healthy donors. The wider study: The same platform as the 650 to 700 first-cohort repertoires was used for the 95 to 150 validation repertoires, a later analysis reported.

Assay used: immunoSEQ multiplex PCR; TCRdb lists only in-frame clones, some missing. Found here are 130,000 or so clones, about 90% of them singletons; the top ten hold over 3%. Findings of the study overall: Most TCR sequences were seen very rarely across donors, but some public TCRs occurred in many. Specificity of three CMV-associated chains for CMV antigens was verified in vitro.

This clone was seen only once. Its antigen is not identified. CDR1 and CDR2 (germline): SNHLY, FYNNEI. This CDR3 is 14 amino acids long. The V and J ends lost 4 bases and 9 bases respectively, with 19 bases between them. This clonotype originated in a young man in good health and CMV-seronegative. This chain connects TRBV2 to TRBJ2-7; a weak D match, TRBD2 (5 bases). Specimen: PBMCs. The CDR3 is CASSGEEGLLRQYF. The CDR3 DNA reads TGTGCCAGCAGTGGAGAAGAGGGCCTCTTGCGGCAGTACTTC.